This T cell receptor (beta chain) was profiled in a study of blood T cell repertoires in COVID-19. Assay: immunoSEQ multiplex PCR; the TCRdb copy retains only in-frame clones and omits some. Of 150,000 to 250,000 clones detected, roughly 80% appear once; the ten largest clones hold roughly 6.9%. The ends lost 2 bases at V and 4 bases at J; junction bases unmatched: 6. The germline CDR1 and CDR2 sequences are SGHRS and YFSETQ. The CDR3 is 15 amino acids. The TCR was taken from a man aged 35 to 55 who had recovered from COVID-19. The V gene is TRBV5-1, the J gene TRBJ1-1; TRBD1 matches at 9 bases. The sample comprised PBMCs or T cells enriched from blood (not recorded which). The CDR3 spells CASSFTGTGFTEAFF. DNA of the CDR3: TGCGCCAGCAGCTTCACCGGGACAGGGTTCACTGAAGCTTTCTTT.